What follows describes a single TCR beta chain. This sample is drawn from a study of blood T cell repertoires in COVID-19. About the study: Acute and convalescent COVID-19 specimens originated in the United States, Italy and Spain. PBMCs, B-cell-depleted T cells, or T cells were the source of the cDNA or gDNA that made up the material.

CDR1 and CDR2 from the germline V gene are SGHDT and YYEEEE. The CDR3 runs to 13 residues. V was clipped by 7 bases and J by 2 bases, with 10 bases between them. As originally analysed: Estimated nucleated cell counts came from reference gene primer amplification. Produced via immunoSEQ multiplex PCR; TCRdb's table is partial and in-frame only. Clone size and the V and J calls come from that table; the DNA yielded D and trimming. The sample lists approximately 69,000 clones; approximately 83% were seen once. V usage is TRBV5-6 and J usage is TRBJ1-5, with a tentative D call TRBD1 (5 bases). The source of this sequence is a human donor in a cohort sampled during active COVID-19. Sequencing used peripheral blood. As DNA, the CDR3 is TGTGCCAGCTCGACAGCTGGCAATCAGCCCCAGCATTTT. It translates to CASSTAGNQPQHF.